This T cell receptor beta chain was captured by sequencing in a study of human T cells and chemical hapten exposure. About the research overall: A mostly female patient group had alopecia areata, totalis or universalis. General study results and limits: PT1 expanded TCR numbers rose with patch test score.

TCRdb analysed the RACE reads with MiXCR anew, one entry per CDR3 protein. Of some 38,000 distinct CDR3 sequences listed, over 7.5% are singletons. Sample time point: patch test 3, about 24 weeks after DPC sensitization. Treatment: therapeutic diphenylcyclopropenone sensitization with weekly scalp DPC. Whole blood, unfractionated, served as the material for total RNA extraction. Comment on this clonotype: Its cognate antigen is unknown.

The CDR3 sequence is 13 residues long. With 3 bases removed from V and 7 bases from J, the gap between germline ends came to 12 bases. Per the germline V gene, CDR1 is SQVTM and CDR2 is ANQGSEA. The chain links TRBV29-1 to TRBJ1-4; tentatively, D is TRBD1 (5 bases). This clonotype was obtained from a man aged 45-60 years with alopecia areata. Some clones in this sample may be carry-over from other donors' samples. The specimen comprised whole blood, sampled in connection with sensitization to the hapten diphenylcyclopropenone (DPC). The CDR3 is CSVDSGMGEKLFF. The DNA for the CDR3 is TGCAGCGTTGACTCAGGGATGGGTGAAAAACTGTTTTTT.